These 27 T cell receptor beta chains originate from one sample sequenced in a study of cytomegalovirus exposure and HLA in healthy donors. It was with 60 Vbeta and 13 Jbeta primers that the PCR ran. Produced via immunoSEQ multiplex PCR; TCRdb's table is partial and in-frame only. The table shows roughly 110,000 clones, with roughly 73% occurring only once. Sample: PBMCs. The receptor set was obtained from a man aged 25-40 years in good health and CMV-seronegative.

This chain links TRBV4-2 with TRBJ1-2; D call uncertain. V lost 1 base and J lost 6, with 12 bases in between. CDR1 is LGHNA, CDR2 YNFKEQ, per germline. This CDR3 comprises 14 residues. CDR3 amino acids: CASSQVAGSDGYTF. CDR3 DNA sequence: TGTGCCAGCAGCCAAGTTGCCGGGTCCGATGGCTACACCTTC.

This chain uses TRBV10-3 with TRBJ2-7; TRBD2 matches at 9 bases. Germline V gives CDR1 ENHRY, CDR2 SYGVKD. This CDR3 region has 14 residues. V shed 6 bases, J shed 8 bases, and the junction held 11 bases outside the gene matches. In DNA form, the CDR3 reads TGTGCCATCAGAACGGCTAGCGGGAATGCGAAGCAGTACTTC. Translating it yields CAIRTASGNAKQYF.

The CDR3 is CSADSGQGIETQYF. In DNA form, the CDR3 reads TGCAGCGCAGACTCCGGGCAGGGGATTGAGACCCAGTACTTC. V gene TRBV29-1 combines with J gene TRBJ2-5; D possibly corresponds to TRBD1 (6 bases). V was trimmed by 7 bases and J by 5 bases, leaving 20 bases between them. The CDR3 is made up of 14 amino acids. From germline, CDR1 is SQVTM and CDR2 ANQGSEA.

This CDR3 reads CASSGGDRSNYGYTF. CDR3 coding DNA: TGTGCCAGCAGTGGGGGGGACAGGAGTAACTATGGCTACACCTTC. The J gene is TRBJ1-2, the V gene TRBV25-1; TRBD1 matches at 8 bases. The CDR3 consists of 15 residues. V trimming: 4 bases; J trimming: 1 base; junction bases outside the gene matches: 5. Germline CDR1 and CDR2: MGHDK and SYGVNS.

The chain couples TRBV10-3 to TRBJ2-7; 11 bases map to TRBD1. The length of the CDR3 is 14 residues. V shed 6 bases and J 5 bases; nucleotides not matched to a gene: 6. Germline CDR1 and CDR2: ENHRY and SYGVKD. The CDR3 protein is CAIRKDRGRDEQYF. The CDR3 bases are TGTGCCATCAGGAAGGACAGGGGGCGCGACGAGCAGTACTTC.

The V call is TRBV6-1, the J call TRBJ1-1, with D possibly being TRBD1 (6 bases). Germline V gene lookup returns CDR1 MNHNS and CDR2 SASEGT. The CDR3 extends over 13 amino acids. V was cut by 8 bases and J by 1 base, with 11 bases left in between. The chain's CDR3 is CASLRTANTEAFF. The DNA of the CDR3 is TGTGCCAGCCTCCGGACAGCGAACACTGAAGCTTTCTTT.

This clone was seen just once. Here the CDR3 reads CASSDGGQGAREQYF. In DNA form, the CDR3 reads TGTGCCAGCAGCGATGGGGGACAGGGGGCGCGTGAGCAGTACTTC. The chain has TRBV7-9 and TRBJ2-7; 12 bases match TRBD1. The CDR3 has 15 residues. V was pared by 5 bases and J by 7 bases, with 9 bases of the junction left unmatched. From germline, CDR1 is SEHNR and CDR2 FQNEAQ (reference sequence).

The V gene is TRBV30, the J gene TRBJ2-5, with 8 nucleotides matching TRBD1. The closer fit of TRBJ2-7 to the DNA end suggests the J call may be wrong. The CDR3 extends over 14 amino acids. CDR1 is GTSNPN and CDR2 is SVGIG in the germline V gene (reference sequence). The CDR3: CAWSGQGATYEQYF. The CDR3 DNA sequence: TGTGCCTGGTCTGGACAGGGAGCAACCTACGAGCAGTACTTC.

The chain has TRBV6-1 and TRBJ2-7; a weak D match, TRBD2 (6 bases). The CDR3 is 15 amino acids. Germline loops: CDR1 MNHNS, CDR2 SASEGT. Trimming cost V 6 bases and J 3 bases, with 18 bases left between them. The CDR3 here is CASRYLSGDIYEQYF. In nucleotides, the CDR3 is TGTGCCAGCAGGTATCTTAGCGGAGACATCTACGAGCAGTACTTC.

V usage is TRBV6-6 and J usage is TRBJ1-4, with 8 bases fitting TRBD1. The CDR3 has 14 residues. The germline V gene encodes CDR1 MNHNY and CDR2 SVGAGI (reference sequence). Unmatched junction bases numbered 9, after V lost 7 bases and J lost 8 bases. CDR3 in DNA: TGTGCCAGCACTTCCGGACAGGGAGGGGAAAAACTGTTTTTT. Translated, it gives CASTSGQGGEKLFF.

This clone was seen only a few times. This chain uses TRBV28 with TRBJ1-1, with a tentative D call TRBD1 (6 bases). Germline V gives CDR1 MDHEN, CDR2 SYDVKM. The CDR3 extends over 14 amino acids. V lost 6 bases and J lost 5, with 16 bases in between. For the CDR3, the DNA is TGTGCCAGCAGCCCCCTACAGGGTGTGACTGAAGCTTTCTTT. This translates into CASSPLQGVTEAFF.

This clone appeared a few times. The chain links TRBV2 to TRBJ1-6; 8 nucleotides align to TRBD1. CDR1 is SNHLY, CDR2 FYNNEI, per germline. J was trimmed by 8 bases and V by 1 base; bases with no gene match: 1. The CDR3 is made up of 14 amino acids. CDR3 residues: CASSEDRGYSPLHF. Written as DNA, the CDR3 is TGTGCCAGCAGTGAAGACAGGGGGTATTCACCCCTCCACTTT.

DNA for the CDR3: TGCGCCAGCAGCCAACTAGCCCGCACAGATACGCAGTATTTT. It specifies CASSQLARTDTQYF. The chain has TRBV4-1 and TRBJ2-3, with a weak D call TRBD2 (5 bases). This CDR3 has 14 residues. CDR1 is MGHRA, CDR2 YSYEKL, per germline. V shed 2 bases and J shed 1 base, with 7 bases lying between them.

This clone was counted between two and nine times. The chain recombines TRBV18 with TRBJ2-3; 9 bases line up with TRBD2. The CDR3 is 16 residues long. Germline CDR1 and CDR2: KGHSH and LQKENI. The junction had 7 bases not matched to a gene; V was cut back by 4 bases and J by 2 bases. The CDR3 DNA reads TGTGCCAGCTCACATGAAGCGGGGGGCCCCACAGATACGCAGTATTTT. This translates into CASSHEAGGPTDTQYF.

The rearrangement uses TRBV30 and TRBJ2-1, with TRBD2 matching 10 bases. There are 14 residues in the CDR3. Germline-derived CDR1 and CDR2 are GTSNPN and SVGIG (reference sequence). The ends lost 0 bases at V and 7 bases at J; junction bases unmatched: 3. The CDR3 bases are TGTGCCTGGAGTGTAGCGGGGGGGCAAAATGAGCAGTTCTTC. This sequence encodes CAWSVAGGQNEQFF.

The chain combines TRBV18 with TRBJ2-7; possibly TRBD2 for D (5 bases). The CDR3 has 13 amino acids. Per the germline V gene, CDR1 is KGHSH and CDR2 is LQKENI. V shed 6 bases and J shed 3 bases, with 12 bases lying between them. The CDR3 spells CASSLDRDYEQYF. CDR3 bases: TGTGCCAGCTCCCTCGATCGGGACTACGAGCAGTACTTC.

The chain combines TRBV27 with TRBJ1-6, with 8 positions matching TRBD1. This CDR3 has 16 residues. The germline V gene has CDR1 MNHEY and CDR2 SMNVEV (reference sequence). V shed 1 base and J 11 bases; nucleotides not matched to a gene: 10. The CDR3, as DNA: TGTGCCAGCAGTTTATGGGGACAGGTATCTGCGACACCCCTCCACTTT. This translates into CASSLWGQVSATPLHF.

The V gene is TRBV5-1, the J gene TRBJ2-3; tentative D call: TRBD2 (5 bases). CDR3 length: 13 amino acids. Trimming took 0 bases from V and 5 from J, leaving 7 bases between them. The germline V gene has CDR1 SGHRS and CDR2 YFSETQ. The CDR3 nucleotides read TGCGCCAGCAGCTTGGAAGAGGGAGATACGCAGTATTTT. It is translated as CASSLEEGDTQYF.

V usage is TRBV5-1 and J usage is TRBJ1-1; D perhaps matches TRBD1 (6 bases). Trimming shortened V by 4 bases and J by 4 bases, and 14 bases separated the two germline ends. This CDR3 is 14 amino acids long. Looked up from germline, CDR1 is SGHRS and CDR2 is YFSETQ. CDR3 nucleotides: TGCGCCAGCAGCGCAGGGGCCATGAGCACTGAAGCTTTCTTT. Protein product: CASSAGAMSTEAFF.

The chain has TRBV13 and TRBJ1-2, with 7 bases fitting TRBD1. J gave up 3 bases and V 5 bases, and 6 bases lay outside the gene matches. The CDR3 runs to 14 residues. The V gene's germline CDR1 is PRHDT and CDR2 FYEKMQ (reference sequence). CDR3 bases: TGTGCCAGCAGCACCGACAGGGTAGACTATGGCTACACCTTC. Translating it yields CASSTDRVDYGYTF.

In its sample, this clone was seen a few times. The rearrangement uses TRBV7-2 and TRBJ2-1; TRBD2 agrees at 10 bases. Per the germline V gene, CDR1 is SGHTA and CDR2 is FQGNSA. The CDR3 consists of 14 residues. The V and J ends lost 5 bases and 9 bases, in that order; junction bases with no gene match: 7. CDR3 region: CASSPSGSSTEQFF. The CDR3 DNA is TGTGCCAGCAGCCCTAGCGGGAGCAGTACTGAGCAGTTCTTC.

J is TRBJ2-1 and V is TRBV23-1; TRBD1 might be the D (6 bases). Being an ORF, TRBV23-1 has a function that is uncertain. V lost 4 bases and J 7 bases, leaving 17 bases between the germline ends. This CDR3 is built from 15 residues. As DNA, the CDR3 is TGCGCCAGCAGTCCTGCTCCTGGGACATCGAATGAGCAGTTCTTC. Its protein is CASSPAPGTSNEQFF.

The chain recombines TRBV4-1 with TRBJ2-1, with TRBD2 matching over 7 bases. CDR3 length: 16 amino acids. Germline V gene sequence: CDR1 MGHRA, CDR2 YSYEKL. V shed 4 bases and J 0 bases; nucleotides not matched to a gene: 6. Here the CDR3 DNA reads TGCGCCAGCAGCCCCCCCGGGAGGAACTCCTACAATGAGCAGTTCTTC. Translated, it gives CASSPPGRNSYNEQFF.

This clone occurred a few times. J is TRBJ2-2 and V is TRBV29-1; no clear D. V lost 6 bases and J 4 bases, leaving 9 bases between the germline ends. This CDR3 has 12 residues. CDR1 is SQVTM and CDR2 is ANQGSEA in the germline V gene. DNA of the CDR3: TGCAGCGTCGTTAGAAGCACCGGGGAGCTGTTTTTT. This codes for CSVVRSTGELFF.

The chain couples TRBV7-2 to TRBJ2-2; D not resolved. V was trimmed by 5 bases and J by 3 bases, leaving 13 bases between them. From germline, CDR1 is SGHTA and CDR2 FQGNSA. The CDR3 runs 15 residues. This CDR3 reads CASSPPGFDTGELFF. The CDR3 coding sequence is TGTGCCAGCAGCCCCCCCGGGTTCGACACCGGGGAGCTGTTTTTT.

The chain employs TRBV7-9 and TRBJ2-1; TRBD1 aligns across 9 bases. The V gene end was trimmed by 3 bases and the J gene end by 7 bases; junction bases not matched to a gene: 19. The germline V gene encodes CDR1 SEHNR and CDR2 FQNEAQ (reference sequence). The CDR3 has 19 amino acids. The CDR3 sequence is CASSFVTGGRYTSGNEQFF. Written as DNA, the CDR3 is TGTGCCAGCAGCTTTGTGACAGGGGGACGTTACACATCAGGTAATGAGCAGTTCTTC.

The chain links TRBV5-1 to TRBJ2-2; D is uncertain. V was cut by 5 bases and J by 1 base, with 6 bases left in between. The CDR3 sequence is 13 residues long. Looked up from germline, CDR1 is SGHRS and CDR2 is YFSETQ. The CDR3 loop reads CASSWQNTGELFF. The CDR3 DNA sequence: TGCGCCAGCAGTTGGCAGAACACCGGGGAGCTGTTTTTT.